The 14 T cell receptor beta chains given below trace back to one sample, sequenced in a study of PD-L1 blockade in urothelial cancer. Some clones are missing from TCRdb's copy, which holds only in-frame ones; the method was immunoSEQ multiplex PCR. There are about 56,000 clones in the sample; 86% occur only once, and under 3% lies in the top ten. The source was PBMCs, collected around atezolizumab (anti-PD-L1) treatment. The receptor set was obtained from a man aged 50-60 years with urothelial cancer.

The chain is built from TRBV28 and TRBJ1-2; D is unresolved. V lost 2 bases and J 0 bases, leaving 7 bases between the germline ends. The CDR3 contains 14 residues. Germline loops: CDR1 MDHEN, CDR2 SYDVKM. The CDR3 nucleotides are TGTGCCAGCAGTTTACTCGGGACTAACTATGGCTACACCTTC. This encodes CASSLLGTNYGYTF.

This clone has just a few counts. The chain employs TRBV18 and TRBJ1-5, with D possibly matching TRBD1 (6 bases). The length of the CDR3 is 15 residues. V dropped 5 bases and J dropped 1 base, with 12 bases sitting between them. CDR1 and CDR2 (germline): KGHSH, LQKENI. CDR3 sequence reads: CASSWGQNSNQPQHF. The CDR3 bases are TGTGCCAGCTCATGGGGACAAAACAGCAATCAGCCCCAGCATTTT. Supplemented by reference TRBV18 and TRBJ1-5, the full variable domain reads NAGVMQNPRHLVRRRGQEARLRCSPMKGHSHVYWYRQLPEEGLKFMVYLQKENIIDESGMPKERFSAEFPKEGPSILRIQQVVRGDSAAYFCASSWGQNSNQPQHFGDGTRLSIL.

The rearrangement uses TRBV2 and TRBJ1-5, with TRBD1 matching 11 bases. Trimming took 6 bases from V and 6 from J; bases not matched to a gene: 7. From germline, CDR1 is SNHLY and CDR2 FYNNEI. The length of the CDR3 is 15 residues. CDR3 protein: CASSVGQGASQPQHF. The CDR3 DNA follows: TGTGCCAGCAGCGTAGGACAGGGGGCGTCTCAGCCCCAGCATTTT.

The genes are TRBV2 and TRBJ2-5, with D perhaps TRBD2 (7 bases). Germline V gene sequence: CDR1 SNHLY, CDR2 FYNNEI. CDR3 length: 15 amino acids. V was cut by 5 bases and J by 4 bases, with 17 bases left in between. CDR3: CASSRGAGASETQYF. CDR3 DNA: TGTGCCAGCAGTCGGGGGGCGGGGGCTTCAGAGACCCAGTACTTC.

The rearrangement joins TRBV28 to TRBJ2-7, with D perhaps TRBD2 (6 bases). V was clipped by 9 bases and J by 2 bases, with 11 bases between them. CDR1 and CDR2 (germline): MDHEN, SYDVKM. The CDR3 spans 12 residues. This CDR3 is CASQRVAYEQYF. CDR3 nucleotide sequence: TGTGCCAGTCAGCGGGTGGCCTACGAGCAGTACTTC.

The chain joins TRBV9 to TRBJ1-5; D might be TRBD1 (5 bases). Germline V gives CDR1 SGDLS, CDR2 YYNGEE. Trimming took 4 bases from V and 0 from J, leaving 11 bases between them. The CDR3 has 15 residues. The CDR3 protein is CASSPRGDSNQPQHF. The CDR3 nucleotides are TGTGCCAGCAGCCCCCGGGGGGATAGCAATCAGCCCCAGCATTTT.

The CDR3: CASTPSGGARGYTF. The CDR3 DNA reads TGTGCCAGCACCCCGTCGGGAGGGGCGCGAGGCTACACCTTC. The rearrangement links TRBV6-5 to TRBJ1-2; possibly TRBD1 for D (5 bases). This CDR3 has 14 amino acids. Trimming stripped 7 bases from V and 8 bases from J, with 20 bases between. Germline CDR1 is MNHEY and CDR2 is SVGAGI.

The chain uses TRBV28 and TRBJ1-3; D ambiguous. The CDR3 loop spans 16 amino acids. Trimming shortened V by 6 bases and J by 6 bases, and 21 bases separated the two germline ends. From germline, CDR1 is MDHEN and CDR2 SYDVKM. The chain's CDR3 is CASSPTWGGGQNTIYF. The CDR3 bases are TGTGCCAGCAGCCCGACGTGGGGAGGCGGCCAAAACACCATATATTTT.

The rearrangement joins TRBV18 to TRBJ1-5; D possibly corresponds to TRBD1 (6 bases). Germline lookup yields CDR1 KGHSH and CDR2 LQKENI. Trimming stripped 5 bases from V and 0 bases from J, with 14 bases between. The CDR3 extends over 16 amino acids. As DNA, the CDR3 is TGTGCCAGCTCAACTGGGACACCGTATAGCAATCAGCCCCAGCATTTT. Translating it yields CASSTGTPYSNQPQHF.

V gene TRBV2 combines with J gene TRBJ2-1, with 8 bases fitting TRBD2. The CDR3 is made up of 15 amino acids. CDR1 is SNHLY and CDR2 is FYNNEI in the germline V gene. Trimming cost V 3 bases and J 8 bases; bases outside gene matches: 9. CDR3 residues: CASSDLGRAAHEQFF. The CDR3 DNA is TGTGCCAGCAGTGATCTCGGGAGGGCCGCCCATGAGCAGTTCTTC.

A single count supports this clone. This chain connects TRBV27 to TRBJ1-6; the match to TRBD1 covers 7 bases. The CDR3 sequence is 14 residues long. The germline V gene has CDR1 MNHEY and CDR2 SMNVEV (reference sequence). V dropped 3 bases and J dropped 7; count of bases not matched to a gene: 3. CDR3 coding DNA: TGTGCCAGCAGTTTCGACAGGGCAAATTCACCCCTCCACTTT. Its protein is CASSFDRANSPLHF.

CDR3 in DNA: TGTGCCAGTAGTCCGACCGCGACAGGTAGAGATACGCAGTATTTT. Translated: CASSPTATGRDTQYF. This chain uses TRBV19 with TRBJ2-3; a weak D match, TRBD1 (6 bases). The V and J ends lost 5 bases and 5 bases respectively, with 17 bases between them. Germline V gives CDR1 LNHDA, CDR2 SQIVND (reference sequence). This CDR3 comprises 15 residues.

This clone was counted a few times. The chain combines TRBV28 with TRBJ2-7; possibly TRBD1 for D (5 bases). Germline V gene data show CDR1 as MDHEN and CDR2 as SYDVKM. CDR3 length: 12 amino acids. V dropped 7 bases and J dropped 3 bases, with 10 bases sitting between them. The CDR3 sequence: CASTKQDYEQYF. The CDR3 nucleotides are TGTGCCAGCACCAAACAGGACTACGAGCAGTACTTC.

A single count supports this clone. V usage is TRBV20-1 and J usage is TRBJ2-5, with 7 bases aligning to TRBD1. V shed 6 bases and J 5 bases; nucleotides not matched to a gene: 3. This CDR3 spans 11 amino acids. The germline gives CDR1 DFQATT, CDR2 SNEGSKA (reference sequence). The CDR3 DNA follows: TGCAGTGCGACAGGGTGGGAGACCCAGTACTTC. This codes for CSATGWETQYF.